This T cell receptor (beta chain) was identified in a study of human T cells and chemical hapten exposure. The overall study: The scalp of each patient received a weekly diphenylcyclopropenone dose for the full approximately 26-week study. Patch tests containing 0.01% DPC, applied to the upper back, were read at 6 days.

Time point denoted: patch test 1, 2 weeks after DPC sensitization. Treatment described: therapeutic diphenylcyclopropenone sensitization with weekly scalp DPC. TCRdb reprocessed the RACE reads with MiXCR, giving one entry per CDR3 protein. The profile shows tens of thousands of distinct CDR3 sequences, 7.5% to 10% of them singletons. The CDR3 runs to 16 residues. As to this clonotype: This could be a read error, since a much larger clone is one nucleotide away.

The chain employs TRBV21-1 and TRBJ2-3; the D call TRBD1 from the table was never checked on the DNA. TRBV21-1 constitutes a pseudogene. The sequencing used whole blood, collected in connection with sensitization to the hapten diphenylcyclopropenone (DPC). This sequence originates from a woman between 35 and 50 years old with alopecia areata. Some clones in this sample may be carry-over from other donors' samples. CDR3: CASCKAGRGRVDTQYF. CDR3 DNA: TGTGCCAGCTGCAAAGCGGGAAGGGGGCGAGTGGATACGCAGTATTTT.